In this sample, the clone carrying this T cell receptor (beta chain) turned up many times. Its antigen is currently unknown. Amplification yielded TCR beta CDR3 regions, with RNA transcripts as the source. The TCR CDR3 first-round RT-PCR relied on the HTBI primer set. TCRdb fed the multiplex PCR reads into MiXCR, producing one record per CDR3 protein. The table has about 640,000 distinct CDR3 sequences, around 20% seen once. This sample was included in a study of T cells in Graves' hyperthyroidism and ophthalmopathy. Background on the study: Blood was drawn when the patient was first diagnosed and still untreated. General study points: A model of 13 V-J features distinguished ophthalmopathy from stable hyperthyroidism. A median around 6.4 months before onset, the model predicted ophthalmopathy.

Ophthalmopathy patients showed a Clinical Activity Score of at least 3, NOSPECS grade of at least 4 and duration under 3 months. Sequencing was done on a sample of blood. This clonotype originated in a man under 40 with Graves' ophthalmopathy.

CDR3 sequence: CATATGPQDTQYF. CDR3 nucleotides: TGTGCCACCGCTACAGGGCCACAAGATACGCAGTATTTT. The V and J genes are TRBV28 and TRBJ2-3, with TRBD1 as a possible D gene (6 bases). CDR3 length: 13 amino acids. Looked up from germline, CDR1 is MDHEN and CDR2 is SYDVKM. V was cut by 10 bases and J by 5 bases, with 16 bases left in between.